A single sample is the source of the 11 T cell receptor beta chains below, sequenced in a study of CD8 T cells in ankylosing spondylitis. Regarding the study as a whole: Blood of patients with ankylosing spondylitis appeared to be characterized by a TCR beta motif of about 8 highly homologous variants.

Via MiXCR, TCRdb re-called the 5' RACE reads, giving one row per CDR3 protein. The sample shows about 750,000 distinct CDR3 sequences, 15% to 20% of them seen only once. Their target antigens are unknown. Sequenced material: blood, either unsorted or a sorted T cell fraction (not recorded which). These receptors were collected from a male donor with ankylosing spondylitis.

In this sample, this clonotype turned up a few times. The V call is TRBV10-3, the J call TRBJ1-1; D is undetermined. Trimming pared 8 bases from V and 10 bases from J, leaving 17 bases between. The CDR3 consists of 12 residues. Germline CDR1 and CDR2: ENHRY and SYGVKD. The CDR3 spells CAISQRDARAFF. The CDR3 DNA follows: TGTGCCATCTCCCAGAGGGATGCTCGAGCTTTCTTT.

The rearrangement joins TRBV20-1 to TRBJ1-1, with D uncertain. The CDR3 has 13 amino acids. CDR1 DFQATT and CDR2 SNEGSKA come from the germline V gene (reference sequence). V was clipped by 3 bases and J by 0 bases, with 8 bases between them. CDR3 DNA: TGCAGTGCTAGCCGTACAATGAACACTGAAGCTTTCTTT. Its translation: CSASRTMNTEAFF.

The chain couples TRBV12-3 or TRBV12-4 to TRBJ1-3; D is unresolved. CDR3 length: 16 residues. The V end was cut by 6 bases, the J end by 0 bases, with 15 bases between. This CDR3 reads CASSPHMGSSGNTIYF. CDR3 coding DNA: TGTGCCAGCAGCCCTCATATGGGTAGCTCTGGAAACACCATATATTTT.

This clonotype has more than one count but fewer than ten. CDR3 nucleotides: TGCGCCAGCAGCTTAAATAGGGCCGATGAAAAACTGTTTTTT. It translates to CASSLNRADEKLFF. This rearrangement joins TRBV5-1 to TRBJ1-4; D is unclear. Per the germline V gene, CDR1 is SGHRS and CDR2 is YFSETQ. V was cut by 2 bases and J by 6 bases, with 11 bases left in between. This CDR3 spans 14 amino acids.

J is TRBJ2-2 and V is TRBV12-3 or TRBV12-4; D not certain. The ends were cut back, 6 bases at V and 6 bases at J, with 8 bases in the middle. The CDR3 consists of 12 residues. As DNA, the CDR3 is TGTGCCAGCAGCTATAATGCCGGGGAGCTGTTTTTT. Its protein product is CASSYNAGELFF.

The table lists this clonotype with a few counts. V and J are TRBV3-1 and TRBJ2-7; D unclear. Germline V CDR1 and CDR2: LGHDT, YNNKEL (reference sequence). This CDR3 comprises 14 residues. The V end lost 4 bases, the J end lost 0 bases, and 10 bases lay between the germline ends. CDR3 nucleotide sequence: TGTGCCAGCAGCCCCCACACGAGCTCCTACGAGCAGTACTTC. Protein sequence: CASSPHTSSYEQYF.

As concerns this clonotype: One junction end does not reproduce the germline sequence, and a read error may be involved. The genes are TRBV7-3 and TRBJ2-1, with a weak D call TRBD1 (6 bases). The germline V gene has CDR1 SGHTA and CDR2 FQGTGA. This CDR3 is built from 17 residues. CDR3 sequence reads: CASSPRRGPTSFNEQFF. The CDR3 nucleotides read TGTGCCAGCAGCCCCCGCAGGGGCCCCACATCCTTCAATGAGCAGTTCTTC.

The chain employs TRBV12-3 or TRBV12-4 and TRBJ1-6; D unresolved. The CDR3 extends over 14 amino acids. The ends were cut back, 2 bases at V and 7 bases at J, with 9 bases in the middle. The CDR3 DNA reads TGTGCCAGCAGTTTAATAGGGTCGAATTCACCCCTCCACTTT. Amino acid sequence: CASSLIGSNSPLHF.

J is TRBJ2-1 and V is TRBV2; D is unresolved. In germline, CDR1 is SNHLY, CDR2 FYNNEI. This CDR3 region has 17 residues. DNA of the CDR3: TGTACCATCTGTTCCTTAATCGGCAGGCCATCCTACAATGAGCAGTTCTTC. Translation gives CTICSLIGRPSYNEQFF.

The V call is TRBV7-8, the J call TRBJ2-3, with D perhaps TRBD1 (6 bases). Germline-derived CDR1 and CDR2 are SGHVS and FQNEAQ. The CDR3 runs 15 residues. V gave up 4 bases and J gave up 1 base, with 12 bases separating them. This CDR3 is CASSSPGHRTDTQYF. The CDR3 DNA reads TGTGCCAGCAGCTCACCGGGACACCGCACAGATACGCAGTATTTT.

This clonotype was recorded many times. The V and J genes are TRBV12-3 or TRBV12-4 and TRBJ1-2; no firm D call. This CDR3 is built from 13 residues. Trimming removed 1 base at V and 2 bases at J, with 5 bases between. Written as DNA, the CDR3 is TGTGCCAGCAGTTTAGGGGAGAACTATGGCTACACCTTC. Its protein product is CASSLGENYGYTF.